This TCR beta chain derives from a study of shared clonotypes between healthy human individuals. About the study: A donor's plate count was three for CD4 naive and three for CD4 memory; CD8 naive had two and CD8 memory one. Study results and limitations: Investigators collected only blood, and repertoires in tissues likely differ. Compared with clonotypes that all four donors shared, non-shared clonotypes had lower generation probabilities.

Naive CD8 cells comprised CD45RO-negative, CCR7-positively selected cells, excluding terminally differentiated effector memory CD45RA+ cells. Running of the assay took place at deep level. Libraries were prepared by immunoSEQ multiplex PCR; TCRdb keeps only in-frame clonotypes and omits some of them. This table holds about 2 million clones, about 95% found once. Germline loops: CDR1 MNHEY, CDR2 SVGAGI. CDR3 length: 13 amino acids. With 7 bases removed from V and 0 bases from J, the gap between germline ends came to 9 bases. Worth noting for this clone: The antigen is not known.

Material for sequencing was naive CD8+ T cells sorted from blood. The chain combines TRBV6-5 with TRBJ1-1; D possibly corresponds to TRBD1 (5 bases). The clonotype originates from a man aged 18-30 years in good health. CDR3 bases: TGTGCCAGCACCATAGGGGTGAACACTGAAGCTTTCTTT. Residues: CASTIGVNTEAFF.